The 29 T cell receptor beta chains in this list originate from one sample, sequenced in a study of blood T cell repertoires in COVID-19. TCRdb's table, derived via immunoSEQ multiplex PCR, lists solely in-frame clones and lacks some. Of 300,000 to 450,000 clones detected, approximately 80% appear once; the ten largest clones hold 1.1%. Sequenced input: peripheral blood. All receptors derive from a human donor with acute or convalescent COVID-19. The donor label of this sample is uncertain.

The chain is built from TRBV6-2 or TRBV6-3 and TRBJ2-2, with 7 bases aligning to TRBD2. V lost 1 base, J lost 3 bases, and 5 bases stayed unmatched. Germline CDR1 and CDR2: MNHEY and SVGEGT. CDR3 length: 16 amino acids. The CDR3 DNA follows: TGTGCCAGCAGTTACTTTGGGGGGGATCACACCGGGGAGCTGTTTTTT. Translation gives CASSYFGGDHTGELFF.

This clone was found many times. The CDR3 protein is CASSHFRGSRTDTQYF. The CDR3 DNA reads TGCGCCAGCAGCCATTTCCGGGGTTCCAGAACAGATACGCAGTATTTT. V is TRBV4-1 and J is TRBJ2-3; TRBD2 is a possible D gene (5 bases). Germline V gives CDR1 MGHRA, CDR2 YSYEKL. Trimming pared 3 bases from V and 3 bases from J, leaving 16 bases between. The CDR3 has 16 residues.

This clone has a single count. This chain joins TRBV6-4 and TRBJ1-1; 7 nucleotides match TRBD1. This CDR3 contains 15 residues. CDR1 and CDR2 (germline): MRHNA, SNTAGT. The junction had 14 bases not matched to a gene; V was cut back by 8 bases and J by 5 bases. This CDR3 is CASGGEQGILTEAFF. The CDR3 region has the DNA TGTGCCAGCGGGGGAGAACAGGGGATTCTGACTGAAGCTTTCTTT.

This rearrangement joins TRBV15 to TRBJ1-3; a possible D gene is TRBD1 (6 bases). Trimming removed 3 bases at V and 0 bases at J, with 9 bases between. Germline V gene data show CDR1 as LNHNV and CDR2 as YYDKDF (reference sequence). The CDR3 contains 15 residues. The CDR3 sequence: CATSRDSRSGNTIYF. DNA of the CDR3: TGTGCCACCAGCAGGGACAGTCGCTCTGGAAACACCATATATTTT.

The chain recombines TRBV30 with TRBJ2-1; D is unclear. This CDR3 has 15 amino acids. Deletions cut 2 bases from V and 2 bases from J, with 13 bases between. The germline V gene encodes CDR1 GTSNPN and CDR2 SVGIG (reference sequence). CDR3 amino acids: CAWSHRARAYNEQFF. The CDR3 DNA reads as TGTGCCTGGAGTCACCGTGCCCGGGCCTACAATGAGCAGTTCTTC.

CDR3 in DNA: TGTGCCAGCAGCGTAGCAACCGTTGGCGAAGCTTTCTTT. It yields the protein CASSVATVGEAFF. V usage is TRBV9 and J usage is TRBJ1-1; D call uncertain. V was pared by 0 bases and J by 8 bases, with 11 bases between. The CDR3 spans 13 residues. Germline CDR1 and CDR2: SGDLS and YYNGEE. The variable domain in full, with the rest retrieved from reference TRBV9 and TRBJ1-1, is DSGVTQTPKHLITATGQRVTLRCSPRSGDLSVYWYQQSLDQGLQFLIQYYNGEERAKGNILERFSAQQFPDLHSELNLSSLELGDSALYFCASSVATVGEAFFGQGTRLTVV.

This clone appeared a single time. This CDR3 reads CASSLAPTDPGNTIYF. CDR3 bases: TGTGCCAGCAGCTTAGCGCCCACAGATCCTGGAAACACCATATATTTT. The V and J genes are TRBV11-1 and TRBJ1-3; D gene uncertain. The CDR3 runs to 16 residues. The V end was cut by 0 bases, the J end by 2 bases, with 11 bases between. Per germline, CDR1 SGHAT and CDR2 FQDESV (reference sequence).

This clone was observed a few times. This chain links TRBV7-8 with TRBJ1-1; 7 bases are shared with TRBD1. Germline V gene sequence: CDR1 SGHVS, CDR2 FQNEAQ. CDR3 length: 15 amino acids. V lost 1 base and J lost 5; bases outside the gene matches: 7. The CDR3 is CASSLEKTGRTEAFF. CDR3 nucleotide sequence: TGTGCCAGCAGCTTAGAGAAGACAGGGCGGACTGAAGCTTTCTTT.

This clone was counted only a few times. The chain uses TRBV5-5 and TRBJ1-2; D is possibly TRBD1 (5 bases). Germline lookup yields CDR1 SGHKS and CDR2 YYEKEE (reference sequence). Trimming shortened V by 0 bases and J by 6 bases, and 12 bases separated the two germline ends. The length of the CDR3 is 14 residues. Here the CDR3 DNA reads TGTGCCAGCAGCTTGGCGGAGGGGTTTGATGGCTACACCTTC. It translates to CASSLAEGFDGYTF.

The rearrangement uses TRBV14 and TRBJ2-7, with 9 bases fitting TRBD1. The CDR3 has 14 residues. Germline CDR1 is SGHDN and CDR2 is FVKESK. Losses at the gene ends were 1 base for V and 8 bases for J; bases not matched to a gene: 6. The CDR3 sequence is CASSQGNRGRKQYF. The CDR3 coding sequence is TGTGCCAGCAGCCAAGGTAACAGGGGGCGTAAGCAGTACTTC.

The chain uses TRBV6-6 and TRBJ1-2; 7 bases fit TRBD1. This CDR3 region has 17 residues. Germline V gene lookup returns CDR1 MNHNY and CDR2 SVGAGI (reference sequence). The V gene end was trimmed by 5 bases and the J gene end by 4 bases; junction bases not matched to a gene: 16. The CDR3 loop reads CASSQPAAGGGVYGYTF. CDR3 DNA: TGTGCCAGCAGTCAGCCTGCCGCCGGAGGGGGCGTCTATGGCTACACCTTC.

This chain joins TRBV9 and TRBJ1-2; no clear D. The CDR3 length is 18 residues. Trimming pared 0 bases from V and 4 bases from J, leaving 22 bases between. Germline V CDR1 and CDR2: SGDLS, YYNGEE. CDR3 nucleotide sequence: TGTGCCAGCAGCGTAGGTTATTCGACTAGACGGATCGGCTATGGCTACACCTTC. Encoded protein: CASSVGYSTRRIGYGYTF.

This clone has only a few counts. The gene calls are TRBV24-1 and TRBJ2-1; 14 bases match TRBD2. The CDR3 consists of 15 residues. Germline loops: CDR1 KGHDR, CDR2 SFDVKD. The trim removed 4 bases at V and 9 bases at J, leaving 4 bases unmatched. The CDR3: CATSEGLAGAGEQFF. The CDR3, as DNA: TGTGCCACCAGTGAGGGACTAGCGGGGGCCGGTGAGCAGTTCTTC.

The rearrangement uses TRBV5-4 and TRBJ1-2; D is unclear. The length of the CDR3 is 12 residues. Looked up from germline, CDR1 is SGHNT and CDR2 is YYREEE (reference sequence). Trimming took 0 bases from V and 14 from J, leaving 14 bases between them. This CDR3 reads CASSLAPGGLTF. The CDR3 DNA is TGTGCCAGCAGCTTGGCCCCCGGCGGCCTGACCTTC. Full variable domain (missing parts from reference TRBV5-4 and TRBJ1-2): ETGVTQSPTHLIKTRGQQVTLRCSSQSGHNTVSWYQQALGQGPQFIFQYYREEENGRGNFPPRFSGLQFPNYSSELNVNALELDDSALYLCASSLAPGGLTFGSGTRLTVV.

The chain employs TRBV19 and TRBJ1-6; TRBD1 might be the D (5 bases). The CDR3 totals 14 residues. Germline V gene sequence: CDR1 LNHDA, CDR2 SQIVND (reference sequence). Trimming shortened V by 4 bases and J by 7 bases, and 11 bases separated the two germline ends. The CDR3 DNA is TGTGCCAGTAGTAACCCGCAGGGAAATTCACCCCTCCACTTT. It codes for CASSNPQGNSPLHF.

The CDR3 loop reads CASTTGGRTGELFF. Written as DNA, the CDR3 is TGTGCCAGCACGACAGGGGGGCGTACCGGGGAGCTGTTTTTT. The V and J genes are TRBV6-5 and TRBJ2-2; 9 bases align to TRBD1. CDR3 length equals 14 residues. The germline gives CDR1 MNHEY, CDR2 SVGAGI. V lost 7 bases to trimming and J lost 5 bases; unmatched junction nucleotides: 5.

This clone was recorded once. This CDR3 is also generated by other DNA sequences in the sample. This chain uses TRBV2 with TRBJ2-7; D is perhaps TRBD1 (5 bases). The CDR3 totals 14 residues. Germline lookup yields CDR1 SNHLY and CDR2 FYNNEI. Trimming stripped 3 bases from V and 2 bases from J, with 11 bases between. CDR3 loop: CASSERQGPYEQYF. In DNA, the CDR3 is TGTGCCAGCAGTGAGAGGCAGGGCCCCTACGAGCAGTACTTC.

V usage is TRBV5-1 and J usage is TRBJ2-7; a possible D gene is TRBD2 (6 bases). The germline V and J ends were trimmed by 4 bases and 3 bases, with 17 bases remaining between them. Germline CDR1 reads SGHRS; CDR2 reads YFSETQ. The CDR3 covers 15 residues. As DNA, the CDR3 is TGCGCCAGCAGCCCGTCGGGACTTACGGGCTACGAGCAGTACTTC. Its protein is CASSPSGLTGYEQYF.

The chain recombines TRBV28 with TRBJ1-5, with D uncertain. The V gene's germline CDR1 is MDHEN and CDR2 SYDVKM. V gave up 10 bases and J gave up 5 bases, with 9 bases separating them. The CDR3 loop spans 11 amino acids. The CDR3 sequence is CATGWDQPQHF. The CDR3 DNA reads TGTGCCACCGGGTGGGATCAGCCCCAGCATTTT.

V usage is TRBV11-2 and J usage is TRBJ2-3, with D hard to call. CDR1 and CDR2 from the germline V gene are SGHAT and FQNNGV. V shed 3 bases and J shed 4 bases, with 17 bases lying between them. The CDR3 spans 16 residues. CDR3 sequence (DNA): TGTGCCAGCAGCTTCGGCCGGGTACTTACTGCAGATACGCAGTATTTT. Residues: CASSFGRVLTADTQYF.

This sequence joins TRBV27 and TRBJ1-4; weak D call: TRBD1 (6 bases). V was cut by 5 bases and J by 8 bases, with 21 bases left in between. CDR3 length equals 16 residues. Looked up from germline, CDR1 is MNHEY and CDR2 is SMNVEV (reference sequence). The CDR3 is CASSALGTLPGEKLFF. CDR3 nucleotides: TGTGCCAGCAGTGCGCTTGGGACACTCCCTGGGGAAAAACTGTTTTTT.

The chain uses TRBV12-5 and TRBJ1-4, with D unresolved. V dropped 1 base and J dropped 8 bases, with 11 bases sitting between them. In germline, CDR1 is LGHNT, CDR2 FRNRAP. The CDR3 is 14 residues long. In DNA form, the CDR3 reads TGTGCTAGTGGTTTGGGAGGGTTGGCGGAAAAACTGTTTTTT. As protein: CASGLGGLAEKLFF.

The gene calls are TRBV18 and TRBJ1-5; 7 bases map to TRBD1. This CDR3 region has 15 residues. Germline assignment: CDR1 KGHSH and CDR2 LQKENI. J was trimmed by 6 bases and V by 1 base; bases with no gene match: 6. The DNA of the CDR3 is TGTGCCAGCTCACCACAAGGGGGCGGCGGTCAGCCCCAGCATTTT. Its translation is CASSPQGGGGQPQHF.

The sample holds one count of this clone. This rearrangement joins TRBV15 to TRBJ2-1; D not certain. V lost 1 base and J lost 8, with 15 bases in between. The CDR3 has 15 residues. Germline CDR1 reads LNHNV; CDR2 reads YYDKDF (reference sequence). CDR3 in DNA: TGTGCCACCAGCAGAGCGCGTGCCTCCGGGTATGAGCAGTTCTTC. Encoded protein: CATSRARASGYEQFF. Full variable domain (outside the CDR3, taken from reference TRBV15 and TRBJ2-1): DAMVIQNPRYQVTQFGKPVTLSCSQTLNHNVMYWYQQKSSQAPKLLFHYYDKDFNNEADTPDNFQSRRPNTSFCFLDIRSPGLGDTAMYLCATSRARASGYEQFFGPGTRLTVL.

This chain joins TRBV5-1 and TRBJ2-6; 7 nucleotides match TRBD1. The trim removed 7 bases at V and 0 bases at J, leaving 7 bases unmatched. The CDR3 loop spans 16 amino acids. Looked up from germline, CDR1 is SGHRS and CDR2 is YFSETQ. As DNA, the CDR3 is TGCGCCAGCGGGGGACAGCCTAGCTCTGGGGCCAACGTCCTGACTTTC. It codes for CASGGQPSSGANVLTF.

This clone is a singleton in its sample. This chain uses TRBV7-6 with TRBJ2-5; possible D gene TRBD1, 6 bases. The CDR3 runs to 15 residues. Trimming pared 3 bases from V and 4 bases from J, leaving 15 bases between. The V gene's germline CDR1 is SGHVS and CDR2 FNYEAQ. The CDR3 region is CASSFNTGLGETQYF. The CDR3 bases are TGTGCCAGCAGCTTCAACACAGGGTTGGGAGAGACCCAGTACTTC. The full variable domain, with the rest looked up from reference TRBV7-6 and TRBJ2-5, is GAGVSQSPRYKVTKRGQDVALRCDPISGHVSLYWYRQALGQGPEFLTYFNYEAQQDKSGLPNDRFSAERPEGSISTLTIQRTEQRDSAMYRCASSFNTGLGETQYFGPGTRLLVL.

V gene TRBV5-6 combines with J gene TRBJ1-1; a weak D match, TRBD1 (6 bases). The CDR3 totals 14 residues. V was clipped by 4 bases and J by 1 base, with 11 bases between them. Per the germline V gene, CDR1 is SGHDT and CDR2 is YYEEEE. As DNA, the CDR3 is TGTGCCAGCAGCCGGCGGGGGGCGAACACTGAAGCTTTCTTT. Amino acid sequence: CASSRRGANTEAFF.

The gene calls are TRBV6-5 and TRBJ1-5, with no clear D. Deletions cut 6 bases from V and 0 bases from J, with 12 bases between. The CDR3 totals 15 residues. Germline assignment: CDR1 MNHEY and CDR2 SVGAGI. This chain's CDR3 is CASSPLGSSNQPQHF. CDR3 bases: TGTGCCAGCAGCCCACTCGGGAGTAGCAATCAGCCCCAGCATTTT.

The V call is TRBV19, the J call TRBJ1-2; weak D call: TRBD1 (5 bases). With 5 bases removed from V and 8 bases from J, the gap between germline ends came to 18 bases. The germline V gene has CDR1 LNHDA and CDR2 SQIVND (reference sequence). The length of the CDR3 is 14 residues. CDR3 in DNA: TGTGCCAGTAGTCTGACCTCCGGGACTAAGGGCTACACCTTC. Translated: CASSLTSGTKGYTF.